The 30 T cell receptor beta chains below all came from one sample that was sequenced in a study of high-grade serous ovarian cancer treatment subgroups. Tumor samples were obtained before definitive surgery or chemotherapy. The assay was immunoSEQ multiplex PCR, and TCRdb's table has in-frame clones only and misses some. The table records just over 35,000 clones, roughly three quarters of them present only once. What was sequenced was tumor tissue. All receptors come from a human donor with high-grade serous ovarian cancer.

In this sample, this clone turned up a few times. The genes are TRBV29-1 and TRBJ1-1; D not resolved. CDR3 length equals 13 residues. CDR1 and CDR2 (germline): SQVTM, ANQGSEA. Trimming stripped 6 bases from V and 5 bases from J, with 16 bases between. CDR3 sequence reads: CSVLSTWDTEAFF. DNA of the CDR3: TGCAGCGTCCTATCTACGTGGGATACTGAAGCTTTCTTT. Together with reference TRBV29-1 and TRBJ1-1, the CDR3 gives the full variable domain: SAVISQKPSRDICQRGTSLTIQCQVDSQVTMMFWYRQQPGQSLTLIATANQGSEATYESGFVIDKFPISRPNLTFSTLTVSNMSPEDSSIYLCSVLSTWDTEAFFGQGTRLTVV.

The chain employs TRBV7-8 and TRBJ1-1; D possibly corresponds to TRBD1 (5 bases). Trimming shortened V by 1 base and J by 8 bases, and 20 bases separated the two germline ends. The CDR3 is 16 amino acids. Germline assignment: CDR1 SGHVS and CDR2 FQNEAQ. The CDR3 sequence: CASSLGGGSRLSEAFF. The CDR3 nucleotides read TGTGCCAGCAGCTTAGGGGGGGGAAGCCGCCTTTCCGAAGCTTTCTTT.

V usage is TRBV11-2 and J usage is TRBJ2-5, with TRBD2 matching 9 bases. Trimming took 3 bases from V and 4 from J; bases not matched to a gene: 6. Germline CDR1 SGHAT, CDR2 FQNNGV. This CDR3 comprises 15 residues. The CDR3 sequence: CASSFYAGGGETQYF. Written as DNA, the CDR3 is TGTGCCAGCAGCTTTTACGCGGGAGGGGGAGAGACCCAGTACTTC.

The CDR3 region is CASKGQGADGYTF. CDR3 nucleotide sequence: TGTGCCAGTAAAGGGCAGGGGGCCGACGGCTACACCTTC. The rearrangement uses TRBV19 and TRBJ1-2, with TRBD1 matching over 8 bases. Germline CDR1 is LNHDA and CDR2 is SQIVND (reference sequence). The V gene end was trimmed by 7 bases and the J gene end by 8 bases; junction bases not matched to a gene: 9. This CDR3 has 13 amino acids.

CDR3 bases: TGTGCCAGCAGCGTAGGAGCGGGGTCCTCCTACAATGAGCAGTTCTTC. Amino acid sequence: CASSVGAGSSYNEQFF. The chain joins TRBV9 to TRBJ2-1; 7 nucleotides agree with TRBD2. CDR1 and CDR2 from the germline V gene are SGDLS and YYNGEE. CDR3 length: 16 amino acids. With 0 bases clipped from V and 0 bases from J, the junction kept 3 bases outside the gene matches. The full variable domain, completed using reference TRBV9 and TRBJ2-1, is DSGVTQTPKHLITATGQRVTLRCSPRSGDLSVYWYQQSLDQGLQFLIQYYNGEERAKGNILERFSAQQFPDLHSELNLSSLELGDSALYFCASSVGAGSSYNEQFFGPGTRLTVL.

This clone was detected once. The chain has TRBV6-5 and TRBJ1-3; no clear D. The germline V and J ends were trimmed by 6 bases and 1 base, with 10 bases remaining between them. Germline values: CDR1 MNHEY, CDR2 SVGAGI. The CDR3 totals 14 residues. CDR3 residues: CASRERESGNTIYF. The CDR3 DNA reads TGTGCCAGCAGGGAGAGGGAGTCTGGAAACACCATATATTTT.

V gene TRBV7-2 combines with J gene TRBJ2-1; 8 positions agree with TRBD2. CDR3 length: 14 residues. The V segment lost 4 bases and the J segment 6 bases; nucleotides outside the gene matches: 5. Germline assignment: CDR1 SGHTA and CDR2 FQGNSA. The CDR3 DNA follows: TGTGCCAGCAGCTCCCAGCGGGGGATCAATGAGCAGTTCTTC. Its protein product is CASSSQRGINEQFF.

The rearrangement links TRBV5-6 to TRBJ2-2, with D unresolved. Deletions cut 10 bases from V and 6 bases from J, with 10 bases between. Germline values: CDR1 SGHDT, CDR2 YYEEEE. This CDR3 comprises 11 residues. CDR3 amino acids: CASRGSGELFF. The CDR3, as DNA: TGTGCCTCACGAGGTTCCGGGGAGCTGTTTTTT.

This chain joins TRBV25-1 and TRBJ2-7; 11 bases are shared with TRBD2. Looked up from germline, CDR1 is MGHDK and CDR2 is SYGVNS. With V trimmed by 3 bases and J by 7 bases, 11 bases remained unmatched. The CDR3 covers 16 residues. The CDR3 sequence is CASSDRTPSGRREQYF. For the CDR3, the DNA is TGTGCCAGCAGTGACCGGACCCCTAGCGGGAGGAGGGAGCAGTACTTC.

The chain couples TRBV19 to TRBJ2-7; 9 nucleotides line up with TRBD1. CDR1 LNHDA and CDR2 SQIVND come from the germline V gene (reference sequence). The CDR3 extends over 15 amino acids. V lost 3 bases, J lost 6 bases, and 9 bases stayed unmatched. The CDR3 region is CASSIGHRGRGEQYF. In nucleotides, the CDR3 is TGTGCCAGTAGTATTGGTCACAGGGGGCGCGGCGAGCAGTACTTC.

The chain joins TRBV27 to TRBJ1-2; 7 bases agree with TRBD1. CDR3 size: 16 residues. Germline V gene sequence: CDR1 MNHEY, CDR2 SMNVEV (reference sequence). V lost 2 bases to trimming and J lost 7 bases; unmatched junction nucleotides: 13. The CDR3: CASSLTAGQIPRGYTF. The CDR3 nucleotides are TGTGCCAGCAGTTTAACGGCGGGACAGATCCCGCGTGGCTACACCTTC.

This clone was observed once. The V call is TRBV4-2, the J call TRBJ2-5, with 14 bases matching TRBD2. The CDR3 extends over 18 amino acids. Per the germline V gene, CDR1 is LGHNA and CDR2 is YNFKEQ. V lost 0 bases and J lost 4; bases outside the gene matches: 7. This CDR3 is CASSQDLSGTSGRETQYF. CDR3 coding DNA: TGTGCCAGCAGCCAAGATTTGAGCGGGACTAGCGGGAGAGAGACCCAGTACTTC.

J is TRBJ2-7 and V is TRBV7-3; D may be TRBD2 (5 bases). Trimming removed 6 bases from V and 1 base from J, with 16 bases in between. Germline-derived CDR1 and CDR2 are SGHTA and FQGTGA. This CDR3 region has 15 residues. CDR3 residues: CASRLQPDFSYEQYF. Here the CDR3 DNA reads TGTGCCAGCAGACTTCAACCGGACTTTTCCTACGAGCAGTACTTC.

This chain uses TRBV7-2 with TRBJ2-2, with D possibly TRBD1 on 6 matching bases. Germline V gene sequence: CDR1 SGHTA, CDR2 FQGNSA. The CDR3 totals 14 residues. The V end lost 5 bases, the J end lost 3 bases, and 10 bases lay between the germline ends. CDR3 loop: CASSNRVYTGELFF. The DNA of the CDR3 is TGTGCCAGCAGCAACAGGGTATACACCGGGGAGCTGTTTTTT.

V gene TRBV11-3 combines with J gene TRBJ1-1, with a tentative D call TRBD1 (5 bases). This CDR3 spans 15 amino acids. V gave up 3 bases and J gave up 1 base, with 12 bases separating them. Germline V gene sequence: CDR1 SGHNT, CDR2 YENEEA. The CDR3 reads CASSLGSQANTEAFF. The DNA for the CDR3 is TGTGCCAGCAGCTTGGGTTCACAGGCGAACACTGAAGCTTTCTTT.

The V and J genes are TRBV7-2 and TRBJ2-7; D unclear. With 0 bases removed from V and 2 bases from J, the gap between germline ends came to 5 bases. CDR1 SGHTA and CDR2 FQGNSA come from the germline V gene. There are 13 residues in the CDR3. For the CDR3, the DNA is TGTGCCAGCAGCTTAGCGGGCGCCTACGAGCAGTACTTC. The encoded protein is CASSLAGAYEQYF.

V usage is TRBV4-2 and J usage is TRBJ2-1; 10 bases agree with TRBD2. After removal of 1 base from V and 7 bases from J, the junction contained 10 bases not matched to a gene. Per the germline V gene, CDR1 is LGHNA and CDR2 is YNFKEQ. The CDR3 is 17 residues long. CDR3 nucleotides: TGTGCCAGCAGCCAAGCCCCTAGCGGGAGTTGCGGGAATGAGCAGTTCTTC. Protein sequence: CASSQAPSGSCGNEQFF.

The chain joins TRBV6-6 to TRBJ1-2; D is possibly TRBD1 (5 bases). V was trimmed by 0 bases and J by 7 bases, leaving 18 bases between them. This CDR3 is built from 16 residues. Germline V gives CDR1 MNHNY, CDR2 SVGAGI (reference sequence). Here the CDR3 reads CASSYSEGGGDSGYTF. CDR3 sequence (DNA): TGTGCCAGCAGTTACTCGGAGGGTGGGGGGGATTCTGGCTACACCTTC.

This chain uses TRBV7-8 with TRBJ2-7, with TRBD2 identical over 9 bases. J gave up 0 bases and V 1 base, and 4 bases lay outside the gene matches. Looked up from germline, CDR1 is SGHVS and CDR2 is FQNEAQ. This CDR3 has 16 residues. CDR3 amino acids: CASSLGRTSDSYEQYF. The CDR3 nucleotides read TGTGCCAGCAGCTTAGGTCGGACTAGCGACTCCTACGAGCAGTACTTC.

The chain combines TRBV6-5 with TRBJ1-2; 11 bases are shared with TRBD1. Germline CDR1 reads MNHEY; CDR2 reads SVGAGI. Germline trimming cut 7 bases from V and 4 bases from J; bases unmatched to any gene: 5. The length of the CDR3 is 14 residues. The CDR3 DNA reads TGTGCCAGCAAAGGACAGGGGGCCATCTATGGCTACACCTTC. Translation: CASKGQGAIYGYTF.

This chain links TRBV28 with TRBJ1-2; TRBD1 matches 8 bases. Germline V lookup: CDR1 MDHEN, CDR2 SYDVKM. The CDR3 consists of 14 residues. V lost 6 bases to trimming and J lost 4 bases; unmatched junction nucleotides: 7. CDR3 in DNA: TGTGCCAGCAGCCATACAGGACAGGGCTATGGCTACACCTTC. This encodes CASSHTGQGYGYTF.

The V call is TRBV4-1, the J call TRBJ2-7, with 8 bases aligning to TRBD2. The V segment lost 10 bases and the J segment 3 bases; nucleotides outside the gene matches: 5. This CDR3 is 12 amino acids long. The germline V gene has CDR1 MGHRA and CDR2 YSYEKL. Here the CDR3 reads CATGRGGYEQYF. The DNA of the CDR3 is TGCGCCACCGGGAGGGGGGGCTACGAGCAGTACTTC.

This chain joins TRBV4-1 and TRBJ2-7, with D tentatively TRBD1 or TRBD2 (5 bases each). The CDR3 spans 15 residues. Trimming left V 0 bases short and J 6 bases short, with 15 bases between. Germline V gene data show CDR1 as MGHRA and CDR2 as YSYEKL. The DNA for the CDR3 is TGCGCCAGCAGCCAAGAGGTAGGGACGGCGTCCGAGCAGTACTTC. Its translation is CASSQEVGTASEQYF.

The chain employs TRBV11-3 and TRBJ1-2; weak D call: TRBD1 (6 bases). V lost 6 bases to trimming and J lost 4 bases, with 12 bases between them. Per germline, CDR1 SGHNT and CDR2 YENEEA. The CDR3 sequence is 13 residues long. CDR3: CASSPDRTYGYTF. CDR3 DNA: TGTGCCAGCAGTCCCGACAGGACCTATGGCTACACCTTC.

J is TRBJ1-2 and V is TRBV19; no clear D. This CDR3 has 13 residues. V lost 6 bases to trimming and J lost 3 bases, with 11 bases between them. Germline CDR1 LNHDA, CDR2 SQIVND (reference sequence). The CDR3 nucleotides read TGTGCCAGTAGCGACCGATCCCACTATGGCTACACCTTC. Translating gives CASSDRSHYGYTF. Using reference TRBV19 and TRBJ1-2 for the parts outside the CDR3, the full variable domain is DGGITQSPKYLFRKEGQNVTLSCEQNLNHDAMYWYRQDPGQGLRLIYYSQIVNDFQKGDIAEGYSVSREKKESFPLTVTSAQKNPTAFYLCASSDRSHYGYTFGSGTRLTVV.

The chain employs TRBV4-2 and TRBJ2-7; D may match TRBD1 or TRBD2 (5 bases each). Per the germline V gene, CDR1 is LGHNA and CDR2 is YNFKEQ. Trimming stripped 1 base from V and 6 bases from J, with 13 bases between. CDR3 length equals 14 residues. CDR3: CASSQAIHGGEQYF. CDR3 coding DNA: TGTGCCAGCAGCCAAGCTATTCATGGGGGCGAGCAGTACTTC.

CDR3 nucleotides: TGTGCCAGCAGCCCTAGGGACAGGGGGCGGAACATTCAGTACTTC. Its translation is CASSPRDRGRNIQYF. The chain recombines TRBV7-9 with TRBJ2-4; 12 bases fit TRBD1. The CDR3 runs to 15 residues. The germline V gene encodes CDR1 SEHNR and CDR2 FQNEAQ (reference sequence). Trimming removed 5 bases from V and 7 bases from J; junction bases left unmatched: 6.

This rearrangement joins TRBV14 to TRBJ2-2; 8 bases fit TRBD2. Per germline, CDR1 SGHDN and CDR2 FVKESK. The CDR3 length is 16 residues. Unmatched junction bases numbered 8, after V lost 4 bases and J lost 4 bases. In nucleotides, the CDR3 is TGTGCCAGCAGCCCCCTTCAGCGGGAGTCCACCGGGGAGCTGTTTTTT. Residues: CASSPLQRESTGELFF.

This chain uses TRBV6-1 with TRBJ2-3, with D maybe TRBD1 (5 bases). The CDR3 extends over 13 amino acids. Trimming took 7 bases from V and 10 from J, leaving 18 bases between them. Germline assignment: CDR1 MNHNS and CDR2 SASEGT. The CDR3 region is CASTDQHQGPQYF. DNA for the CDR3: TGTGCCAGCACTGACCAGCATCAGGGCCCGCAGTATTTT.

The chain employs TRBV4-3 and TRBJ2-1; the match to TRBD2 covers 13 bases. Germline V CDR1 and CDR2: LGHNA, YSLEER. Trimming took 2 bases from V and 4 from J; bases not matched to a gene: 5. This CDR3 has 17 residues. Here the CDR3 DNA reads TGCGCCAGCAGCCAATGGACTAGCGGGAGTGAGTACAATGAGCAGTTCTTC. Translating gives CASSQWTSGSEYNEQFF.